Listed below are T cell receptor beta chains from one sample, sequenced in a study of T cell repertoires in cytomegalovirus infection. TCRdb reprocessed the reads via MiXCR and lists one record per CDR3 protein. The sample records 150,000 to 200,000 distinct CDR3 sequences, approximately 14% being singletons. The sequenced sample consisted of PBMCs. The origin of the receptors is a human donor in good health (CMV status not recorded). Some clones in this sample may be carry-over from other donors' samples. The CDR3 runs from the conserved cysteine through the conserved F or W. The order of the fields is J gene, V gene, clone size, D gene, CDR3 protein, CDR3 DNA. The D gene is left open where the match is weak. Part of the rows lack a size; the others show once, few, many or a class for expanded clones.

j_gene: TRBJ2-2
v_gene: TRBV12-3/TRBV12-4
abundance: many
d_gene: -
CDR3aa: CASLPGGWTGELFF
CDR3nt: TGTGCCAGCCTACCTGGTGGATGGACCGGGGAGCTGTTTTTT

j_gene: TRBJ2-7
v_gene: TRBV5-1
abundance: -
d_gene: TRBD2
CDR3aa: CASSFGTSRLYEQYF
CDR3nt: TGCGCCAGCAGCTTCGGGACTAGCCGGCTTTACGAGCAGTACTTC

j_gene: TRBJ2-2
v_gene: TRBV28
abundance: few
d_gene: -
CDR3aa: CASIAPSGSGTGELFF
CDR3nt: TGTGCCAGCATCGCACCTTCAGGGTCGGGCACCGGGGAGCTGTTTTTT

j_gene: TRBJ2-5
v_gene: TRBV6-6
abundance: many
d_gene: -
CDR3aa: CASTIGLRETQYF
CDR3nt: TGTGCCAGCACCATAGGCCTAAGAGAGACCCAGTACTTC

j_gene: TRBJ2-4
v_gene: TRBV5-3
abundance: -
d_gene: -
CDR3aa: CASSFPSRPGAKNIQYF
CDR3nt: TGTGCCAGCAGCTTCCCCTCCCGGCCAGGGGCCAAAAACATTCAGTACTTC

j_gene: TRBJ2-5
v_gene: TRBV2
abundance: -
d_gene: TRBD2
CDR3aa: CASTTSGGGGETQYF
CDR3nt: TGTGCCAGCACCACTAGCGGGGGTGGGGGAGAGACCCAGTACTTC

j_gene: TRBJ1-5
v_gene: TRBV20-1
abundance: -
d_gene: -
CDR3aa: CSARGLDQPQHF
CDR3nt: TGCAGTGCTAGAGGGCTTGATCAGCCCCAGCATTTT

j_gene: TRBJ1-5
v_gene: TRBV6-2/TRBV6-3
abundance: -
d_gene: -
CDR3aa: CASSYGGPPPYSNQPQHF
CDR3nt: TGTGCCAGCAGTTACGGGGGGCCCCCCCCTTATAGCAATCAGCCCCAGCATTTT

j_gene: TRBJ1-5
v_gene: TRBV19
abundance: -
d_gene: TRBD1
CDR3aa: CASSIGQGSNQPQHF
CDR3nt: TGTGCCAGTAGTATAGGACAGGGAAGCAATCAGCCCCAGCATTTT

j_gene: TRBJ2-3
v_gene: TRBV11-2
abundance: few
d_gene: -
CDR3aa: CASRPTRQAGVDTQYF
CDR3nt: TGTGCCAGCAGGCCAACACGGCAGGCGGGTGTAGATACGCAGTATTTT

j_gene: TRBJ2-1
v_gene: TRBV28
abundance: -
d_gene: -
CDR3aa: CATHPEGSVYEQFF
CDR3nt: TGTGCCACCCATCCGGAGGGGTCTGTCTATGAGCAGTTCTTC

j_gene: TRBJ2-1
v_gene: TRBV7-2
abundance: many
d_gene: TRBD2
CDR3aa: CASSRFAGTSSYNEQFF
CDR3nt: TGTGCCAGCAGCCGATTCGCCGGGACTAGTTCCTACAATGAGCAGTTCTTC

j_gene: TRBJ1-2
v_gene: TRBV15
abundance: -
d_gene: -
CDR3aa: CATSRDRGPLGYTF
CDR3nt: TGTGCCACCAGCAGAGATCGGGGCCCTTTGGGCTACACCTTC

j_gene: TRBJ1-1
v_gene: TRBV5-4
abundance: -
d_gene: -
CDR3aa: CASSSLGGGTEAFF
CDR3nt: TGTGCCAGCAGCTCTCTTGGGGGGGGCACTGAAGCTTTCTTT

j_gene: TRBJ1-3
v_gene: TRBV7-8
abundance: many
d_gene: -
CDR3aa: CASSLGARADIHSGNTIYF
CDR3nt: TGTGCCAGCAGCTTAGGGGCCAGGGCGGATATACACTCTGGAAACACCATATATTTT

j_gene: TRBJ2-7
v_gene: TRBV7-2
abundance: many
d_gene: -
CDR3aa: CASSLQPARGHEQYF
CDR3nt: TGTGCCAGCAGCCTACAACCGGCCCGTGGCCACGAGCAGTACTTC

j_gene: TRBJ2-7
v_gene: TRBV20-1
abundance: few
d_gene: TRBD2
CDR3aa: CSATGTSGRARREQYF
CDR3nt: TGCAGTGCTACCGGGACTAGCGGGAGGGCCCGGAGGGAGCAGTACTTC

j_gene: TRBJ2-3
v_gene: TRBV9
abundance: -
d_gene: -
CDR3aa: CASSATPGATDTQYF
CDR3nt: TGTGCCAGCAGCGCGACCCCTGGCGCCACAGATACGCAGTATTTT

j_gene: TRBJ2-7
v_gene: TRBV6-2/TRBV6-3
abundance: few
d_gene: TRBD2
CDR3aa: CASSSTSGSSYEQYF
CDR3nt: TGTGCCAGCAGTTCCACTAGCGGGAGTTCCTACGAGCAGTACTTC

j_gene: TRBJ2-5
v_gene: TRBV12-3/TRBV12-4
abundance: many
d_gene: -
CDR3aa: CASQGRETQYF
CDR3nt: TGTGCCAGCCAGGGGCGGGAGACCCAGTACTTC

j_gene: TRBJ1-1
v_gene: TRBV7-9
abundance: many
d_gene: -
CDR3aa: CASSSGHLNTEAFF
CDR3nt: TGTGCCAGCAGCTCGGGACACCTGAACACTGAAGCTTTCTTT

j_gene: TRBJ1-2
v_gene: TRBV28
abundance: many
d_gene: -
CDR3aa: CASRPGRNYGYTF
CDR3nt: TGTGCCAGCCGACCCGGCAGAAACTATGGCTACACCTTC

j_gene: TRBJ2-5
v_gene: TRBV2
abundance: -
d_gene: TRBD2
CDR3aa: CASRPPGLAGAETQYF
CDR3nt: TGTGCCAGCAGGCCGCCGGGACTAGCGGGAGCCGAGACCCAGTACTTC

j_gene: TRBJ2-1
v_gene: TRBV5-4
abundance: few
d_gene: -
CDR3aa: CASSMGRGSYNEQFF
CDR3nt: TGTGCCAGCAGCATGGGGCGGGGCTCCTACAATGAGCAGTTCTTC

j_gene: TRBJ2-7
v_gene: TRBV6-2/TRBV6-3
abundance: few
d_gene: TRBD1
CDR3aa: CASSYADRASSYEQYF
CDR3nt: TGTGCCAGCAGTTACGCCGACAGGGCAAGCTCCTACGAGCAGTACTTC

j_gene: TRBJ2-5
v_gene: TRBV7-9
abundance: -
d_gene: -
CDR3aa: CASSRPVGRMETQYF
CDR3nt: TGTGCCAGCAGCCGCCCCGTTGGGAGGATGGAGACCCAGTACTTC

j_gene: TRBJ2-2
v_gene: TRBV15
abundance: -
d_gene: -
CDR3aa: CATSRERAGRGTGELFF
CDR3nt: TGTGCCACCAGCAGAGAGAGGGCCGGCCGTGGCACCGGGGAGCTGTTTTTT

j_gene: TRBJ2-7
v_gene: TRBV7-2
abundance: many
d_gene: TRBD2
CDR3aa: CASSTLAGGPGEQYF
CDR3nt: TGTGCCAGCAGCACTCTAGCGGGAGGGCCAGGGGAGCAGTACTTC

j_gene: TRBJ2-7
v_gene: TRBV28
abundance: few
d_gene: TRBD2
CDR3aa: CASSPAGGSSYEQYF
CDR3nt: TGTGCCAGCAGCCCGGCGGGGGGGTCCTCCTACGAGCAGTACTTC

j_gene: TRBJ1-1
v_gene: TRBV5-6
abundance: many
d_gene: -
CDR3aa: CASSLDTGHEAFF
CDR3nt: TGTGCCAGCAGCTTGGATACAGGGCATGAAGCTTTCTTT

j_gene: TRBJ1-1
v_gene: TRBV3-1
abundance: many
d_gene: -
CDR3aa: CASSQDMATEAFF
CDR3nt: TGTGCCAGCAGCCAAGATATGGCCACTGAAGCTTTCTTT

j_gene: TRBJ2-1
v_gene: TRBV6-2/TRBV6-3
abundance: many
d_gene: TRBD2
CDR3aa: CASSPRTSGSVNYNEQFF
CDR3nt: TGTGCCAGCAGTCCCCGGACTAGCGGGAGCGTCAACTACAATGAGCAGTTCTTC

j_gene: TRBJ1-2
v_gene: TRBV10-3
abundance: few
d_gene: -
CDR3aa: CAISESTGTNYGYTF
CDR3nt: TGTGCCATCAGTGAGTCGACAGGAACTAACTATGGCTACACCTTC

j_gene: TRBJ2-5
v_gene: TRBV28
abundance: -
d_gene: TRBD1
CDR3aa: CASRDRGSTETQYF
CDR3nt: TGTGCCAGCCGGGACAGGGGCTCTACAGAGACCCAGTACTTC

j_gene: TRBJ2-3
v_gene: TRBV7-9
abundance: many
d_gene: TRBD2
CDR3aa: CASSPSGTSGKNTQYF
CDR3nt: TGTGCCAGCAGCCCATCGGGGACTAGCGGGAAGAATACGCAGTATTTT

j_gene: TRBJ2-1
v_gene: TRBV28
abundance: -
d_gene: -
CDR3aa: CASRVPHEQFF
CDR3nt: TGTGCCAGCCGAGTCCCCCATGAGCAGTTCTTC

j_gene: TRBJ2-5
v_gene: TRBV6-2/TRBV6-3
abundance: many
d_gene: -
CDR3aa: CASSRDRSGGRETQYF
CDR3nt: TGTGCCAGCAGCCGGGACAGGAGCGGGGGGCGGGAGACCCAGTACTTC

j_gene: TRBJ1-1
v_gene: TRBV28
abundance: few
d_gene: -
CDR3aa: CASSPLPANTEAFF
CDR3nt: TGTGCCAGCAGTCCGCTTCCAGCGAACACTGAAGCTTTCTTT

j_gene: TRBJ1-3
v_gene: TRBV12-5
abundance: many
d_gene: -
CDR3aa: CASGFSPLGLNSGNTIYF
CDR3nt: TGTGCTAGTGGTTTTTCACCGTTGGGCCTAAACTCTGGAAACACCATATATTTT